In its sample, the clone carrying this TCR beta chain was seen many times. This sample is part of a study of T cell repertoires in cytomegalovirus infection. As for the study in general: Both a matching HLA type and CMV infection were indicated by public TCR beta signatures.

MiXCR, run by TCRdb on the reads, gives a single entry per CDR3 protein. In the table there are roughly 320,000 distinct CDR3 sequences, around 10% of which are singletons. V was clipped by 3 bases and J by 1 base, with 13 bases between them. Germline CDR1 is MDHEN and CDR2 is SYDVKM. This CDR3 has 15 residues. The sequence was obtained from a human donor in good health (CMV status not recorded). Some clones in this sample may be carry-over from other donors' samples. The chain joins TRBV28 to TRBJ2-7; D possibly corresponds to TRBD1 (5 bases). Sequencing was done on a sample of PBMCs. The CDR3 sequence: CASSLAGLGSYEQYV. In nucleotides, the CDR3 is TGTGCCAGCAGTTTGGCAGGGTTAGGGTCCTACGAGCAGTACGTC.